A single sample gave rise to the 10 T cell receptor beta chains below, sequenced in a study of cytomegalovirus exposure and HLA in healthy donors. This PCR relied on a set of 60 Vbeta primers and 13 Jbeta primers. TCRdb's table, derived via immunoSEQ multiplex PCR, lists solely in-frame clones and lacks some. The sample holds fewer than 120,000 clones, roughly 80% seen once. The sequenced sample consisted of PBMCs. Receptors originate from a man aged 25 to 40 in good health and CMV-seropositive.

The chain links TRBV11-2 to TRBJ2-5, with D tentatively TRBD2 (6 bases). Deletions cut 5 bases from V and 2 bases from J, with 18 bases between. The germline gives CDR1 SGHAT, CDR2 FQNNGV. This CDR3 contains 16 residues. CDR3 nucleotide sequence: TGTGCCAGCAGCCCAAATGGGGGGTTGAGACAAGAGACCCAGTACTTC. The encoded protein is CASSPNGGLRQETQYF.

This clone was seen a single time. The rearrangement joins TRBV6-5 to TRBJ1-5; 9 nucleotides agree with TRBD1. V dropped 8 bases and J dropped 4; count of bases not matched to a gene: 6. Germline values: CDR1 MNHEY, CDR2 SVGAGI. The CDR3 has 14 residues. CDR3 sequence reads: CASGGDRENQPQHF. The DNA for the CDR3 is TGTGCCAGCGGGGGGGACAGGGAAAATCAGCCCCAGCATTTT.

The chain joins TRBV25-1 to TRBJ1-1; the match to TRBD1 covers 7 bases. Germline CDR1 is MGHDK and CDR2 is SYGVNS. V was clipped by 0 bases and J by 2 bases; unmatched bases: 3. CDR3 length: 15 amino acids. The DNA of the CDR3 is TGTGCCAGCAGTGAATACAGGGGGATAAACACTGAAGCTTTCTTT. It encodes CASSEYRGINTEAFF.

This chain uses TRBV6-1 with TRBJ2-7; 9 nucleotides match TRBD2. The length of the CDR3 is 14 residues. V shed 6 bases and J 2 bases; nucleotides not matched to a gene: 5. Germline lookup yields CDR1 MNHNS and CDR2 SASEGT. The CDR3, as DNA: TGTGCCAGCAGGTTAGCGGGGGTACCCTACGAGCAGTACTTC. Amino acid sequence: CASRLAGVPYEQYF.

This clone occurred many times. At one of its ends the junction is not consistent with the germline gene, which may arise from a read error. This rearrangement joins TRBV7-7 to TRBJ1-1; 7 nucleotides match TRBD1. The CDR3 has 17 residues. The germline CDR1 and CDR2 sequences are SSHAT and FNYEAQ (reference sequence). This chain's CDR3 is CASSFGGGGLIGTEAFF. The CDR3 DNA reads as TGTGCTAGCAGCTTCGGAGGGGGCGGACTCATAGGCACTGAAGCTTTCTTT.

V and J are TRBV5-6 and TRBJ1-3; unclear D gene. The CDR3 extends over 16 amino acids. The germline V and J ends were trimmed by 2 bases and 2 bases, with 14 bases remaining between them. Looked up from germline, CDR1 is SGHDT and CDR2 is YYEEEE. The CDR3 DNA is TGTGCCAGCAGCTTCAGTGGAGCACACCCTGGAAACACCATATATTTT. As protein: CASSFSGAHPGNTIYF. Full variable domain (remainder filled in from reference TRBV5-6 and TRBJ1-3): DAGVTQSPTHLIKTRGQQVTLRCSPKSGHDTVSWYQQALGQGPQFIFQYYEEEERQRGNFPDRFSGHQFPNYSSELNVNALLLGDSALYLCASSFSGAHPGNTIYFGEGSWLTVV.

The genes are TRBV27 and TRBJ2-4; 10 bases are shared with TRBD1. CDR1 is MNHEY, CDR2 SMNVEV, per germline (reference sequence). J gave up 1 base and V 2 bases, and 8 bases lay outside the gene matches. The CDR3 extends over 18 amino acids. The CDR3 protein is CASSLNPGTGEAKNIQYF. The CDR3 coding sequence is TGTGCCAGCAGTTTAAACCCCGGGACAGGGGAGGCCAAAAACATTCAGTACTTC.

The rearrangement links TRBV19 to TRBJ1-2, with D possibly TRBD1 on 5 matching bases. The germline V gene encodes CDR1 LNHDA and CDR2 SQIVND (reference sequence). This CDR3 has 16 residues. V was cut by 3 bases and J by 0 bases, with 14 bases left in between. DNA for the CDR3: TGTGCCAGTAGTATCAGGGAGGCAGTCCCTAACTATGGCTACACCTTC. Residues: CASSIREAVPNYGYTF.

The rearrangement links TRBV4-2 to TRBJ2-7; TRBD2 matches 12 bases. Germline lookup yields CDR1 LGHNA and CDR2 YNFKEQ. The V segment lost 1 base and the J segment 3 bases; nucleotides outside the gene matches: 1. The CDR3 contains 15 residues. CDR3 region: CASSQATSGGYEQYF. Here the CDR3 DNA reads TGTGCCAGCAGCCAAGCGACTAGCGGGGGCTACGAGCAGTACTTC.

This chain joins TRBV7-2 and TRBJ2-7, with TRBD1 identical over 11 bases. The V gene's germline CDR1 is SGHTA and CDR2 FQGNSA. V dropped 1 base and J dropped 5; count of bases not matched to a gene: 1. The CDR3 extends over 14 amino acids. CDR3 protein: CASSLGTGGHEQYF. CDR3 nucleotides: TGTGCCAGCAGCTTAGGGACAGGGGGCCACGAGCAGTACTTC.